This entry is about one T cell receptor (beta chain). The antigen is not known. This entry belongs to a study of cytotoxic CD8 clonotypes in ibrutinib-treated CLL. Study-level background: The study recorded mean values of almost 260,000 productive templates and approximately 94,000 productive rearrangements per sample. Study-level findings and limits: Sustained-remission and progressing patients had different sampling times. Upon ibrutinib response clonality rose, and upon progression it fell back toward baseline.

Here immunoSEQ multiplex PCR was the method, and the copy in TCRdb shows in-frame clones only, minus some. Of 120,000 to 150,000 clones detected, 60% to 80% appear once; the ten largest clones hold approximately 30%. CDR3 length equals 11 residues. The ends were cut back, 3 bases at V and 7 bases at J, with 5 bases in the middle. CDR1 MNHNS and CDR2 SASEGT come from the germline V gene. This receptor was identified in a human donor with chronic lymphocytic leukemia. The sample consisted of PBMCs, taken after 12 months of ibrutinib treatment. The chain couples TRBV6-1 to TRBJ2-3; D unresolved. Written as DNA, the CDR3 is TGTGCCAGCAGTGAGGGTTATACGCAGTATTTT. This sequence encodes CASSEGYTQYF.